The 10 T cell receptor beta chains presented below share a single source sample, sequenced in a study of T cell changes during pregnancy in multiple sclerosis. Here immunoSEQ multiplex PCR was the method, and the copy in TCRdb shows in-frame clones only, minus some. Of 90,000 to 95,000 clones in the sample, 94% were seen once. Here the sequenced sample was peripheral blood, taken in the third trimester of pregnancy. The receptors derive from a female donor with multiple sclerosis, enrolled in a pregnancy study.

V and J are TRBV9 and TRBJ2-1; D is uncertain. There are 17 residues in the CDR3. From germline, CDR1 is SGDLS and CDR2 YYNGEE. V lost 2 bases and J lost 0, with 15 bases in between. The CDR3 protein is CASSVRGGMASYNEQFF. In DNA form, the CDR3 reads TGTGCCAGCAGCGTCCGAGGTGGTATGGCCTCCTACAATGAGCAGTTCTTC. Drawing the rest from reference TRBV9 and TRBJ2-1, the complete variable domain is DSGVTQTPKHLITATGQRVTLRCSPRSGDLSVYWYQQSLDQGLQFLIQYYNGEERAKGNILERFSAQQFPDLHSELNLSSLELGDSALYFCASSVRGGMASYNEQFFGPGTRLTVL.

V is TRBV2 and J is TRBJ2-1, with TRBD2 matching over 11 bases. Looked up from germline, CDR1 is SNHLY and CDR2 is FYNNEI. CDR3 length: 14 amino acids. The ends lost 8 bases at V and 4 bases at J; junction bases unmatched: 4. CDR3 in DNA: TGTGCCAGCTTAGGGACTAGCGGATACAATGAGCAGTTCTTC. Its translation is CASLGTSGYNEQFF.

The V gene is TRBV28, the J gene TRBJ1-3; a possible D gene is TRBD1 (5 bases). The length of the CDR3 is 15 residues. CDR1 is MDHEN, CDR2 SYDVKM, per germline. The ends were cut back, 4 bases at V and 0 bases at J, with 10 bases in the middle. The DNA for the CDR3 is TGTGCCAGCAGTTCCCCGACAGTCTCTGGAAACACCATATATTTT. This encodes CASSSPTVSGNTIYF.

The chain uses TRBV6-5 and TRBJ2-3; tentatively, D is TRBD1 (6 bases). V lost 4 bases to trimming and J lost 3 bases, with 14 bases between them. The CDR3 covers 15 residues. CDR1 is MNHEY, CDR2 SVGAGI, per germline. CDR3 sequence reads: CASSLGGSGTDTQYF. The CDR3 DNA is TGTGCCAGCAGTTTAGGGGGAAGTGGTACAGATACGCAGTATTTT.

The chain links TRBV6-1 to TRBJ2-7; 7 bases are shared with TRBD1. Looked up from germline, CDR1 is MNHNS and CDR2 is SASEGT. J was trimmed by 9 bases and V by 1 base; bases with no gene match: 0. The CDR3 extends over 11 amino acids. The CDR3 DNA is TGTGCCAGCAGTGAAGGGGACAGGCAGTACTTC. The encoded protein is CASSEGDRQYF.

In DNA, the CDR3 is TGTGCCAGCAGCAGGCCGGGACAGGGAAAAAAGACCCAGTACTTC. Translation: CASSRPGQGKKTQYF. The chain combines TRBV5-4 with TRBJ2-5; 9 bases are shared with TRBD1. Trimming took 4 bases from V and 6 from J; bases not matched to a gene: 10. The CDR3 is 15 residues long. Germline V gene data show CDR1 as SGHNT and CDR2 as YYREEE (reference sequence).

This chain joins TRBV7-9 and TRBJ2-1, with 7 positions matching TRBD1. Trimming took 5 bases from V and 4 from J; bases not matched to a gene: 8. There are 15 residues in the CDR3. Germline V CDR1 and CDR2: SEHNR, FQNEAQ (reference sequence). The CDR3 DNA follows: TGTGCCAGCAGCCCACCGGGACAGTATTACAATGAGCAGTTCTTC. Translation gives CASSPPGQYYNEQFF.

This sequence joins TRBV10-3 and TRBJ2-7; TRBD1 aligns across 8 bases. Losses at the gene ends were 9 bases for V and 1 base for J; bases not matched to a gene: 5. Germline V gives CDR1 ENHRY, CDR2 SYGVKD. The CDR3 totals 13 residues. The CDR3: CAIQGAPSYEQYF. Here the CDR3 DNA reads TGTGCCATTCAGGGGGCCCCTTCCTACGAGCAGTACTTC.

J is TRBJ2-1 and V is TRBV28; 11 nucleotides agree with TRBD2. The CDR3 loop spans 19 amino acids. Trimming at V came to 3 bases and at J to 5 bases, leaving 15 bases not matched to a gene. Per germline, CDR1 MDHEN and CDR2 SYDVKM. CDR3 sequence reads: CASSFPTRGTSGSHNEQFF. The DNA for the CDR3 is TGTGCCAGCAGTTTCCCCACCCGAGGCACTAGCGGGAGCCACAATGAGCAGTTCTTC.

The V call is TRBV10-3, the J call TRBJ2-3, with D perhaps TRBD2 (6 bases). Germline CDR1 is ENHRY and CDR2 is SYGVKD. This CDR3 region has 16 residues. V shed 8 bases and J shed 0 bases, with 18 bases lying between them. The CDR3 spells CAIALSSVPSTDTQYF. The CDR3, as DNA: TGTGCCATCGCCCTCTCTAGCGTCCCTAGCACAGATACGCAGTATTTT.